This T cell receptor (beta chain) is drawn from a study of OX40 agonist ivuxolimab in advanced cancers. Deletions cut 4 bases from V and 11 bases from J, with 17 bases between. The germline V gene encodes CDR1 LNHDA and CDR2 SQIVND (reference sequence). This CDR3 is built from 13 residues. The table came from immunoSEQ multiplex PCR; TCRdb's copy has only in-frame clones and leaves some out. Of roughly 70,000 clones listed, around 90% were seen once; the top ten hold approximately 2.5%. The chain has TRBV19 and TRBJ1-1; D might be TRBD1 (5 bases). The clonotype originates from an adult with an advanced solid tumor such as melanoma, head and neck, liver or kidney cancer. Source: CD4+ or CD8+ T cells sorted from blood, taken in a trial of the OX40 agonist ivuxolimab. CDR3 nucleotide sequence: TGTGCCAGTAGTACGGGGCTGTACTCCACCGCTTTCTTT. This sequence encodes CASSTGLYSTAFF.